Sequencing of this TCR beta chain was carried out in a study of CD8+ T cells in alopecia areata. Whole-study results and caveats: For baseline CD8+ expansion, any link to response stays uncertain with one nonresponder. Affected lesional scalp, above all in alopecia totalis/universalis, was more clonal than normal scalp. In blood and scalp, many expanded lesional clones persisted during tofacitinib.

Stated treatment: oral pan-JAK inhibitor, 5-10 mg twice daily. Details on this clone: Its cognate antigen is unknown.

After isolation, RNA underwent reverse transcription to generate cDNA as the sequencing template. Measured with immunoSEQ multiplex PCR; TCRdb has only the in-frame clones, and not every one. The data contain some 190,000 clones, roughly 46% of them singletons. The CDR3 length is 13 residues. J gave up 3 bases and V 4 bases, and 3 bases lay outside the gene matches. Germline assignment: CDR1 SGHRS and CDR2 YFSETQ. This sequence was found in a human donor with alopecia areata. The V call is TRBV5-1, the J call TRBJ1-1; 7 positions agree with TRBD1. Sequenced here: CD8+ T cells sorted from blood, sampled at roughly week 52, from a patient treated with tofacitinib. This CDR3 is CASSPGTDTEAFF. CDR3 coding DNA: TGCGCCAGCAGCCCAGGGACAGACACTGAAGCTTTCTTT.